The rows below give T cell receptor beta chains drawn from one sample of a study of T cell responses to AZD1222 COVID-19 vaccine. The data were produced by immunoSEQ multiplex PCR, yet TCRdb's version contains in-frame clones alone and is incomplete. This table holds roughly 150,000 clones, roughly nine tenths found once. The sample was peripheral blood, taken on day 0 of AZD1222 vaccination. The receptors were gathered from an adult in good health. The CDR3 runs from the conserved cysteine through the conserved F or W. Each record gives: D gene, clone size, J gene, V gene, CDR3 DNA, CDR3 protein. The D gene is left open where the match is weak. Clone size is stated in some rows and not others, as once, few, many or a class when expanded.

D: NA; size: once; J: TRBJ1-1; V: TRBV29-1; DNA: TGCAGCGTTGGGGGTGATCGGAGGTTGAACACTGAAGCTTTCTTT; CDR3: CSVGGDRRLNTEAFF
D: NA; size: NA; J: TRBJ1-2; V: TRBV9; DNA: TGTGCCAGCAGCCCCCAAGGTGGGGGGGGCGATGGCTACACCTTC; CDR3: CASSPQGGGGDGYTF
D: NA; size: NA; J: TRBJ2-3; V: TRBV18; DNA: TGTGCCAGCTCACCTCCTTACGGGGCAGATACGCAGTATTTT; CDR3: CASSPPYGADTQYF
D: TRBD1; size: NA; J: TRBJ2-4; V: TRBV6-5; DNA: TGTGCCAGCAGCCGAGACAGGGGTGGAGACATTCAGTACTTC; CDR3: CASSRDRGGDIQYF
D: NA; size: NA; J: TRBJ1-4; V: TRBV6-5; DNA: TGTGCCAGCAGTCCCCGGGGAACGGGGGAAAAACTGTTTTTT; CDR3: CASSPRGTGEKLFF
D: NA; size: NA; J: TRBJ1-1; V: TRBV6-5; DNA: TGTGCCAGCAGTTACTCGACTGCAGGCATGAACACTGAAGCTTTCTTT; CDR3: CASSYSTAGMNTEAFF
D: NA; size: once; J: TRBJ2-7; V: TRBV19; DNA: TGTGCCAGTCTGGACCGGAGCTCCTACGAGCAGTACTTC; CDR3: CASLDRSSYEQYF
D: NA; size: NA; J: TRBJ1-5; V: TRBV6-1; DNA: TGTGCCAGCAGTGAATGGGTGGCGGGGGCGAACAATCAGCCCCAGCATTTT; CDR3: CASSEWVAGANNQPQHF
D: NA; size: NA; J: TRBJ2-7; V: TRBV7-2; DNA: TGTGCCAGCAGCTCAGGTATCTCCTACGAGCAGTACTTC; CDR3: CASSSGISYEQYF
D: NA; size: once; J: TRBJ2-3; V: TRBV19; DNA: TGTGCCAGTAGTATTTCTAGCCGAGACACAGATACGCAGTATTTT; CDR3: CASSISSRDTDTQYF
D: TRBD1; size: NA; J: TRBJ2-7; V: TRBV30; DNA: TGTGCCTGGAGTGCCGGGACAGGGGGCTTTTACGAGCAGTACTTC; CDR3: CAWSAGTGGFYEQYF
D: TRBD2; size: NA; J: TRBJ2-5; V: TRBV7-2; DNA: TGTGCCAGCAGCACAGGACTAGCTCTGGAGACCCAGTACTTC; CDR3: CASSTGLALETQYF
D: NA; size: NA; J: TRBJ1-5; V: TRBV28; DNA: TGTGCCAGCAGCTCAGCAGGGGACCGCTCCGGGCAGCCCCAGCATTTT; CDR3: CASSSAGDRSGQPQHF
D: NA; size: once; J: TRBJ1-1; V: TRBV30; DNA: TGTGCCTGGAGTGGACAGCCCACCGGGACTGAAGCTTTCTTT; CDR3: CAWSGQPTGTEAFF
D: NA; size: NA; J: TRBJ2-1; V: TRBV28; DNA: TGTGCCAGCGGAGCCTACAATGAGCAGTTCTTC; CDR3: CASGAYNEQFF
D: NA; size: NA; J: TRBJ2-1; V: TRBV20-1; DNA: TGCAGTGCTAGTTTAACCCGAGGAGGAGGCGGTACGCAGTTCTTC; CDR3: CSASLTRGGGGTQFF
D: NA; size: NA; J: TRBJ1-6; V: TRBV7-9; DNA: TGTGCCAGCAGCCAGGCGGAGGGGTATAATTCACCCCTCCACTTT; CDR3: CASSQAEGYNSPLHF
D: NA; size: NA; J: TRBJ1-1; V: TRBV7-8; DNA: TGTGCCAGCGCCCAGGGTTTTGGAACTGAAGCTTTCTTT; CDR3: CASAQGFGTEAFF
D: NA; size: NA; J: TRBJ1-2; V: TRBV6-5; DNA: TGTGCCACGGGGATCCTAAACTATGGCTACACCTTC; CDR3: CATGILNYGYTF
D: TRBD1; size: NA; J: TRBJ2-3; V: TRBV4-1; DNA: TGCGCCAGCAGCCAAGCTTCGGGACAGGCCCTCGGAGATACGCAGTATTTT; CDR3: CASSQASGQALGDTQYF
D: NA; size: NA; J: TRBJ1-6; V: TRBV30; DNA: TGTGCCTGGAGTACTGGACTGTCAAATTCACCCCTCCACTTT; CDR3: CAWSTGLSNSPLHF
D: TRBD2; size: NA; J: TRBJ2-4; V: TRBV19; DNA: TGTGCCAGTGGGGCGGGGGATGTAGCCAAAAACATTCAGTACTTC; CDR3: CASGAGDVAKNIQYF
D: NA; size: NA; J: TRBJ2-7; V: TRBV23-1; DNA: TGCGCCAGCAGTCCCCCAGCCTACTACGAGCAGTACTTC; CDR3: CASSPPAYYEQYF
D: TRBD1; size: NA; J: TRBJ1-4; V: TRBV15; DNA: TGTGCCACCAGCAGAGATTACAAGGGGGCTGGTGAAAAACTGTTTTTT; CDR3: CATSRDYKGAGEKLFF
D: TRBD1; size: NA; J: TRBJ1-4; V: TRBV12-3/TRBV12-4; DNA: TGTGCCAGCAGTTCGTACAGGGGAGAAAAACTGTTTTTT; CDR3: CASSSYRGEKLFF
D: NA; size: NA; J: TRBJ1-1; V: TRBV5-4; DNA: TGTGCCAGCAGCGAGGGACTGAACACTGAAGCTTTCTTT; CDR3: CASSEGLNTEAFF
D: NA; size: NA; J: TRBJ1-5; V: TRBV27; DNA: TGTGCCAGCAGTTTTTCGAGCAATCAGCCCCAGCATTTT; CDR3: CASSFSSNQPQHF
D: TRBD2; size: NA; J: TRBJ2-5; V: TRBV10-2; DNA: TGCGCCAGCAGTGAGTCTTTAGCGGGAGGAGAGACCCAGTACTTC; CDR3: CASSESLAGGETQYF
D: NA; size: medium-sized; J: TRBJ2-7; V: TRBV6-2/TRBV6-3; DNA: TGTGCCAGCAGTTACCTAGCGACGAGCTCCTACGAGCAGTACTTC; CDR3: CASSYLATSSYEQYF
D: TRBD2; size: NA; J: TRBJ2-1; V: TRBV5-1; DNA: TGCGCCAGCAGCTCACAAAGTTTTACTAGCGGGGGGCCTTCCTACAATGAGCAGTTCTTC; CDR3: CASSSQSFTSGGPSYNEQFF
D: NA; size: NA; J: TRBJ2-2; V: TRBV27; DNA: TGTGCCAGCAGTCCCGGACAGTCCACCGGGGAGCTGTTTTTT; CDR3: CASSPGQSTGELFF
D: TRBD1; size: NA; J: TRBJ1-4; V: TRBV7-9; DNA: TGTGCCAGCAGCTTACAGGGGGCAGTTGCAACTAATGAAAAACTGTTTTTT; CDR3: CASSLQGAVATNEKLFF
D: TRBD1; size: NA; J: TRBJ2-2; V: TRBV18; DNA: TGTGCCAGCTCACCACCGGGACAGGGAGTGACCGGGGAGCTGTTTTTT; CDR3: CASSPPGQGVTGELFF
D: NA; size: NA; J: TRBJ1-4; V: TRBV6-6; DNA: TGTGCCAGCTTAGCAACTAATGAAAAACTGTTTTTT; CDR3: CASLATNEKLFF
D: NA; size: NA; J: TRBJ2-2; V: TRBV7-9; DNA: TGTGCCAGCAGCTTAGTGGGGGGCGCGGTATCCGGGGAGCTGTTTTTT; CDR3: CASSLVGGAVSGELFF